This TCR beta chain was captured in a study of Graves' ophthalmopathy and Graves' hyperthyroidism (dated by TCRdb to 2017 to 2018). Background for the entire study: Peripheral blood was collected before any treatment was given, at the time of initial diagnosis. To explore V-J signatures that separate ophthalmopathy from hyperthyroidism, a discovery set of about a hundred patients was enrolled, consisting of more than 40 with ophthalmopathy and roughly 59 with stable hyperthyroidism. Following sampling, methimazole starting at 30 mg daily was administered to hyperthyroidism patients, and high-dose intravenous methylprednisolone was administered to ophthalmopathy patients. The 90 to 100 discovery patients were randomly split 7:3 into training and test sets. TCR beta repertoire signatures were used to distinguish Graves' ophthalmopathy from Graves' hyperthyroidism and to predict progression to ophthalmopathy. The independent validation cohort included 18 to 20 hyperthyroidism patients plus 17 patients who later progressed from hyperthyroidism to ophthalmopathy. In roughly 6 hyperthyroidism patients, the T-cell repertoires found in thyroid tissue were compared with those found in blood. In total, 135 blood samples were TCR-sequenced: approximately 42 ophthalmopathy, over 70 hyperthyroidism and 17 hyperthyroidism-to-ophthalmopathy patients.

For repertoire sequencing, TCR beta CDR3 regions were amplified from RNA transcripts. The first round of RT-PCR was done with HTBI primers and the Qiagen OneStep RT-PCR kit, and was followed by a second round of multiplex PCR, then size selection and purification. Sequencing of the libraries was carried out on an Illumina HiSeq2000 in paired-end mode with 100 bp reads. As for how the authors treated the data: SOAPnuke was used to process the reads, throwing out any read that had adapters, had uncalled bases, had a mean Phred below 15, or lacked an exact constant-primer or identifier match. COPE v1.2.5 was used to merge the high-quality paired reads. Each unique nucleotide sequence was treated as a clonotype, and MiTCR v1.1 was used to align the clonotypes to the IMGT TRB V, D and J references. Only V-J combinations with frequency above 0.0001 were analysed, covering around 99% of repertoires. For each V-J combination, a TCR clonal expansion and chaos score was defined as the ratio of F50 clonal expansion to chaos observed in the TCRdist matrix. Welch's t-statistics and random forest were used to narrow the features down to 10 to 15 V-J combinations, which were then fed into a naive Bayes classifier. Thyroid-blood repertoire similarity was quantified with the Morisita-Horn index. TCRdb cleaned the public reads at Q25 with fastp, built clones with MiXCR and kept in-frame beta chains. Every CDR3 protein is listed once, alongside the most common genes and DNA of its rows. The V and J calls follow TCRdb's processing rather than the paper's. In this sample the table shows 400,000 to 450,000 distinct CDR3 sequences, roughly 21% of which occur a single time. Around 3.1% of the sample is in the top ten clones.

The study at large found these results: Most of the expanded thyroid clonotypes with a frequency above 0.001 were also detected in blood, and it was suggested that the thyroid immune response may be reflected by blood repertoires. In validation, the model predicted ophthalmopathy progression with about 71% sensitivity and 72% to 80% specificity; around twelve predicted patients were CT-confirmed with GO in a median of approximately 6.5 months. No statistical method was used to predetermine the sample size, and group allocation was not hidden from the investigators. In cross-validation, the 13-signature model distinguished ophthalmopathy from stable hyperthyroidism with approximately 88% sensitivity and 81% to 83% specificity, and in the test set the corresponding values were around 80% and 75%.

The germline V gene yields SQVTM for CDR1 and ANQGSEA for CDR2. The CDR3 measures 11 amino acids from cysteine to phenylalanine. Only CDR3 DNA remains: 33 bases, in frame from the first base. Stable hyperthyroidism was defined as no progression to ophthalmopathy within 18 months of follow-up. Hyperthyroidism patients were newly diagnosed, with disease duration under 2 months, and aged 18 to 65 years. Patients with other autoimmune diseases, uncontrolled infections, pregnancy or lactation were excluded. Clinical symptoms, serum thyroxine, TRAb, thyroid ultrasound and orbital computed tomography were used for diagnosis. Ficoll-Paque density gradient centrifugation was used to isolate PBMCs from 9.5 to 10 ml of fresh peripheral blood. Total RNA was extracted with Trizol reagent and quality-checked on an Agilent 2100 Bioanalyzer. This clonotype was observed at least ten times. Its cognate antigen has yet to be identified. An end of the junction differs from the germline gene, which may be a read error.

The origin of this receptor is a woman between 18 and 29 years old with stable Graves' hyperthyroidism. Donor details come from another sample of the same person, matched by shared clones. The rearranged segments are TRBV29-1 and TRBJ2-7, with TRBD2 as a weak D call on 5 bases. Sequenced input: peripheral blood. The nucleotide sequence reads as follows: TGCGGCGTTGAGCGGCTAGCCGGGCAGTACTTC. This translates into CGVERLAGQYF.